These 8 T cell receptor beta chains were all obtained from the same sample, sequenced in a study of T-cell reconstitution after alpha-beta-depleted transplantation in children. Unique molecular identifiers featured in how the TCRbeta library was prepared. TCRdb ran MiXCR on the PCR reads and lists one entry per CDR3 protein. The sample shows approximately 510,000 distinct CDR3 sequences, about 18% of them seen only once. Sequencing used PBMCs from the stem cell graft donor, obtained from the stem cell graft. The receptors were sampled from a human donor who donated a stem cell graft to a child with acute lymphoblastic leukemia.

The genes are TRBV20-1 and TRBJ1-5, with D unclear. Trimming shortened V by 1 base and J by 1 base, and 5 bases separated the two germline ends. This CDR3 is 13 amino acids long. Germline assignment: CDR1 DFQATT and CDR2 SNEGSKA (reference sequence). CDR3 loop: CSARAQSNQPQHF. CDR3 coding DNA: TGCAGTGCTAGAGCGCAAAGCAATCAGCCCCAGCATTTT.

The J gene is TRBJ1-1, the V gene TRBV13, with 9 nucleotides matching TRBD1. Trimming took 1 base from V and 3 from J; bases not matched to a gene: 3. The CDR3 covers 15 residues. Germline V lookup: CDR1 PRHDT, CDR2 FYEKMQ (reference sequence). The CDR3 spells CASSLAGTGYTEAFF. CDR3 nucleotides: TGTGCCAGCAGCTTAGCCGGGACAGGGTACACTGAAGCTTTCTTT.

The chain joins TRBV27 to TRBJ1-2; tentatively, D is TRBD1 (6 bases). The germline CDR1 and CDR2 sequences are MNHEY and SMNVEV (reference sequence). The CDR3 loop spans 14 amino acids. V was shortened by 6 bases and J by 7 bases, with 18 bases between the two germline ends. The CDR3 nucleotides read TGTGCCAGCAGCCGAACAGGGCCAAGTGGTGGCTACACCTTC. Amino acid sequence: CASSRTGPSGGYTF.

This clonotype was found many times. The V call is TRBV20-1, the J call TRBJ1-5; D gene ambiguous. Trimming cost V 5 bases and J 4 bases, with 12 bases left between them. Germline CDR1 DFQATT, CDR2 SNEGSKA (reference sequence). The CDR3 is 13 amino acids. CDR3 sequence reads: CSAQKFRNQPQHF. The CDR3 coding sequence is TGCAGTGCTCAAAAGTTTAGGAATCAGCCCCAGCATTTT.

This clonotype was found a few times. The chain employs TRBV27 and TRBJ1-4; 7 bases map to TRBD1. Germline lookup yields CDR1 MNHEY and CDR2 SMNVEV (reference sequence). The CDR3 extends over 14 amino acids. V gave up 1 base and J gave up 7 bases; unmatched junction bases: 3. The CDR3 DNA is TGTGCCAGCAGTTTATGGACAGGAGGTGAAAAACTGTTTTTT. Protein sequence: CASSLWTGGEKLFF. Looking up the rest from reference TRBV27 and TRBJ1-4 gives the full variable domain: EAQVTQNPRYLITVTGKKLTVTCSQNMNHEYMSWYRQDPGLGLRQIYYSMNVEVTDKGDVPEGYKVSRKEKRNFPLILESPSPNQTSLYFCASSLWTGGEKLFFGSGTQLSVL.

The sample holds a few counts of this clonotype. This chain uses TRBV6-5 with TRBJ1-2, with unresolved D. The CDR3 has 15 residues. Trimming pared 2 bases from V and 4 bases from J, leaving 14 bases between. From germline, CDR1 is MNHEY and CDR2 SVGAGI. The CDR3 sequence: CASSYDAGTPYGYTF. In nucleotides, the CDR3 is TGTGCCAGCAGTTACGATGCTGGAACCCCCTATGGCTACACCTTC.

This clonotype showed up many times. The rearrangement joins TRBV7-2 to TRBJ1-4; D gene uncertain. The CDR3 runs 15 residues. Germline assignment: CDR1 SGHTA and CDR2 FQGNSA. Trimming pared 4 bases from V and 4 bases from J, leaving 13 bases between. The CDR3 bases are TGTGCCAGCAGCTCCCGCGGGCTGATTAATGAAAAACTGTTTTTT. Protein: CASSSRGLINEKLFF.

This chain connects TRBV7-9 to TRBJ2-1; 9 positions agree with TRBD2. The CDR3 is 16 amino acids. Germline V gene data show CDR1 as SEHNR and CDR2 as FQNEAQ (reference sequence). V dropped 5 bases and J dropped 6; count of bases not matched to a gene: 11. In DNA, the CDR3 is TGTGCCAGCAGCAAAAGCGGGAGGAGGATGATCAATGAGCAGTTCTTC. As protein: CASSKSGRRMINEQFF.